These T cell receptor beta chains were read from a single sample in a study of shared clonotypes between healthy human individuals. The protocol was immunoSEQ multiplex PCR, while the TCRdb copy is restricted to in-frame clones and leaves out a portion. Here the sample spans some 2,400,000 clones, around 95% being singletons. Material for sequencing was naive CD4+ T cells sorted from blood. The receptors come from a man aged 18 to 29 in good health. CDR3s include the opening cysteine and the closing phenylalanine or tryptophan. A D gene is named only where the DNA matches it firmly. Clone size is not always given. Where it is, it says once, few, many or a class for expanded clones.

TRBJ1-1,TRBD1,TRBV29-1,-,CSVAGTENTEAFF,TGCAGCGTCGCCGGGACAGAAAACACTGAAGCTTTCTTT
TRBJ2-2,-,TRBV9,-,CASSVESVNTGELFF,TGTGCCAGCAGCGTAGAGTCGGTAAACACCGGGGAGCTGTTTTTT
TRBJ2-5,-,TRBV7-6,-,CASSMSGTLQETQYF,TGTGCCAGCAGCATGTCCGGGACTCTACAAGAGACCCAGTACTTC
TRBJ1-6,TRBD1,TRBV18,-,CASSSIAPQGAYNSPLHF,TGTGCCAGCTCTTCGATCGCCCCTCAGGGGGCTTATAATTCACCCCTCCACTTT
TRBJ1-1,-,TRBV2,-,CASSGQGSRTEAFF,TGTGCCAGCAGTGGGCAGGGAAGTCGGACTGAAGCTTTCTTT
TRBJ2-7,TRBD1,TRBV27,-,CASSFRDRLIHEQYF,TGTGCCAGCAGTTTCCGGGACAGGTTGATCCACGAGCAGTACTTC
TRBJ2-7,-,TRBV21-1,-,CASRSARYEQYF,TGTGCCAGCAGGAGCGCTCGCTACGAGCAGTACTTC
TRBJ1-1,TRBD1,TRBV7-9,-,CASSLGGGGTEAFF,TGTGCCAGCAGCTTGGGAGGGGGCGGAACTGAAGCTTTCTTT
TRBJ1-2,-,TRBV6-6,once,CASSYRENYGYTF,TGTGCCAGCAGTTACCGGGAGAACTATGGCTACACCTTC
TRBJ2-4,-,TRBV30,once,CAYTRLGLTKNIQYF,TGTGCCTACACCAGACTGGGGCTAACCAAAAACATTCAGTACTTC
TRBJ2-5,TRBD2,TRBV7-9,-,CASSLLGGGALETQYF,TGTGCCAGCAGCTTACTTGGCGGGGGGGCGCTCGAGACCCAGTACTTC
TRBJ2-5,TRBD1,TRBV4-2,-,CASSQDQGVRGETQYF,TGTGCCAGCAGCCAAGACCAGGGGGTACGTGGAGAGACCCAGTACTTC